This is a list of T cell receptor beta chains from one sample in a study of response to subunit inactivated influenza vaccine. One entry per CDR3 protein results from TCRdb running MiXCR on the RT-PCR reads. Found here are around 490,000 distinct CDR3 sequences, approximately 7.7% of them singletons; the top ten hold approximately 13%. Sequenced material: PBMCs from blood, taken less than 30 months after vaccination. Receptor source: a man aged 50-75 years who received an inactivated influenza vaccine. CDR3s leave out the opening cysteine and the closing phenylalanine or tryptophan. A D gene is named only where the DNA matches it firmly.

>TRBD2|16|TRBJ2-1|TRBV5-1
ASSPNFRSGEFRNEQF
>NA|14|TRBJ2-3|TRBV5-5
ASTPLGRGPTDTQY
>NA|12|TRBJ2-5|TRBV7-8
ASSQDGGYETQY
>NA|10|TRBJ2-1|TRBV20-1
SARLGPYGYH
>NA|11|TRBJ1-3|TRBV29-1
SGTAHSGNTIY
>NA|12|TRBJ2-7|TRBV6-2/TRBV6-3
ASSNRDGTYEQY
>NA|13|TRBJ2-5|TRBV15
ATSRDLGGKETQY
>NA|10|TRBJ1-4|TRBV20-1
SAWQGTEKLF
>NA|11|TRBJ2-7|TRBV29-1
SAGAGNGYEQY
>NA|12|TRBJ2-3|TRBV15
ATNRRRAVDTQY
>TRBD2|12|TRBJ2-2|TRBV20-1
SARLAGATGELF
>NA|13|TRBJ2-5|TRBV7-2
ASSLNAGVGETQY
>TRBD2|12|TRBJ2-1|TRBV5-1
ASSLAGAYNEQF
>NA|10|TRBJ1-1|TRBV20-1
SSAGGVTEAF
>NA|12|TRBJ1-2|TRBV19
ASSTPGRNYGYT
>TRBD2|17|TRBJ2-3|TRBV2
ASRVVRRGSGRYTDTQY
>NA|11|TRBJ2-1|TRBV12-3/TRBV12-4
ASSPLIGNEQF
>TRBD2|14|TRBJ2-1|TRBV6-2/TRBV6-3
ASSPGTSGVYNEQF
>TRBD1|12|TRBJ1-2|TRBV12-3/TRBV12-4
ASSKDRVRYGYT
>NA|10|TRBJ1-1|TRBV2
ASRRLITEAF
>NA|12|TRBJ2-1|TRBV7-2
ASSIERSYNEQF
>NA|10|TRBJ1-2|TRBV6-6
ASTGRFYGYT
>TRBD1|15|TRBJ1-1|TRBV20-1
SARDQGRGYGYTEAF
>TRBD1|13|TRBJ2-5|TRBV19
ASSSVGTAQETQY
>TRBD2|14|TRBJ2-1|TRBV27
ASSLKAGGLENEQF
>TRBD2|15|TRBJ2-3|TRBV20-1
SARDQTGTSGPDTQY
>NA|13|TRBJ1-4|TRBV7-2
ASSFSAATNEKLF
>TRBD1|13|TRBJ2-1|TRBV7-9
ASSFGTGDFHEQF
>NA|10|TRBJ1-2|TRBV29-1
SVGDLQQGYT
>NA|13|TRBJ2-7|TRBV3-1
ASSQGRTPDYEQY
>NA|11|TRBJ2-7|TRBV4-3
ASSQDSGGEQY
>NA|14|TRBJ2-2|TRBV12-3/TRBV12-4
ASSLYGGHITGELF
>NA|11|TRBJ2-7|TRBV7-2
ASSSRVGYEQY
>NA|12|TRBJ2-7|TRBV4-3
ASSHHGLSYEQY
>NA|14|TRBJ2-4|TRBV4-2
ASSQDRMGAINIQY
>TRBD1|13|TRBJ2-7|TRBV6-5
ASSYSQGQSYEQY
>NA|13|TRBJ2-7|TRBV6-5
ASSSRTPPSYEQY
>TRBD1|14|TRBJ2-7|TRBV5-1
ASSSAGTGLSYEQY
>NA|12|TRBJ1-2|TRBV12-3/TRBV12-4
ASSSTTENYGYT
>NA|12|TRBJ2-7|TRBV19
ASSMVGDSYEQY
>NA|11|TRBJ2-5|TRBV7-3
ASSPVSKETQY
>NA|12|TRBJ2-5|TRBV12-3/TRBV12-4
ASSDPGGGETQY
>TRBD1|9|TRBJ2-7|TRBV29-1
SVTGVDEQY
>NA|11|TRBJ2-7|TRBV20-1
SARDMQVGEQY
>NA|13|TRBJ1-5|TRBV19
ASSYSAEPNQPQH
>TRBD1|12|TRBJ1-2|TRBV29-1
SVRGRTGSYGYT
>TRBD1|13|TRBJ1-4|TRBV14
ASSPTGGSNEKLF
>NA|12|TRBJ2-1|TRBV28
ASSRETAYNEQF
>NA|12|TRBJ2-1|TRBV28
ASSLLQGEDEQF
>NA|14|TRBJ1-4|TRBV4-1
ASSQEAVGIGEKLF
>NA|15|TRBJ2-1|TRBV20-1
SASGPGRGYSYNEQF
>TRBD1|12|TRBJ2-7|TRBV11-2
ASSSLDRVNEQY